One sample yielded the 20 T cell receptor beta chains listed below, sequenced in a study of monozygotic twins with inflammatory bowel disease. With the 5' RACE reads reprocessed, TCRdb shows one record per CDR3 protein and no DNA. The sample shows 300,000 to 350,000 distinct CDR3 sequences, and approximately 2% sits with its ten largest clones. Sequenced material: blood. The source is a human donor with ulcerative colitis or Crohn's disease, or a healthy co-twin of an affected twin (not recorded which).

The rearrangement links TRBV4-3 to TRBJ2-3. The germline CDR1 and CDR2 sequences are LGHNA and YSLEER. This CDR3 region has 15 residues. CDR3 loop: CASSQEHGHPDTQYF.

The V call is TRBV7-2, the J call TRBJ2-1; as DNA is missing, the TRBD1 call by TCRdb cannot be tested. CDR1 is SGHTA, CDR2 FQGNSA, per germline. This CDR3 comprises 11 residues. The CDR3 protein is CASSPGTNWVF.

The CDR3 here is CASSEAPGLNTEAFF. The chain combines TRBV25-1 with TRBJ1-1; TCRdb indicates TRBD1, and absent DNA this call remains unverified. Germline CDR1 and CDR2: MGHDK and SYGVNS. The CDR3 totals 15 residues.

V usage is TRBV20-1 and J usage is TRBJ2-7; TCRdb gives TRBD2 as the D gene, but with no DNA this cannot be confirmed. The CDR3 is 16 residues long. Per germline, CDR1 DFQATT and CDR2 SNEGSKA (reference sequence). The CDR3 loop reads CSARDTERKRAYEQYF.

This chain uses TRBV28 with TRBJ1-5. CDR3 length: 13 amino acids. Germline V gene sequence: CDR1 MDHEN, CDR2 SYDVKM. The CDR3 spells CASNRAHSQPQHF. Variable domain in full (rest from reference TRBV28 and TRBJ1-5): DVKVTQSSRYLVKRTGEKVFLECVQDMDHENMFWYRQDPGLGLRLIYFSYDVKMKEKGDIPEGYSVSREKKERFSLILESASTNQTSMYLCASNRAHSQPQHFGDGTRLSIL.

This chain joins TRBV7-2 and TRBJ2-5; TCRdb's D gene call, TRBD2, goes unchecked for lack of DNA. The CDR3 is made up of 12 amino acids. Germline values: CDR1 SGHTA, CDR2 FQGNSA. The CDR3 loop reads CASSLGGPGSIF. Drawing the rest from reference TRBV7-2 and TRBJ2-5, the complete variable domain is GAGVSQSPSNKVTEKGKDVELRCDPISGHTALYWYRQSLGQGLEFLIYFQGNSAPDKSGLPSDRFSAERTGGSVSTLTIQRTQQEDSAVYLCASSLGGPGSIFGPGTRLLVL.

The chain combines TRBV2 with TRBJ2-7; TCRdb indicates TRBD2, and absent DNA this call remains unverified. The V gene's germline CDR1 is SNHLY and CDR2 FYNNEI. This CDR3 has 11 residues. CDR3: CASSPEGRQYF.

This rearrangement joins TRBV5-6 to TRBJ1-1; the D call from TCRdb, TRBD1, cannot be confirmed without DNA. This CDR3 is 13 amino acids long. Per the germline V gene, CDR1 is SGHDT and CDR2 is YYEEEE. The CDR3 reads CASRAGFVTEAFF. The full variable domain, in which reference TRBV5-6 and TRBJ1-1 provide the parts outside the CDR3, is DAGVTQSPTHLIKTRGQQVTLRCSPKSGHDTVSWYQQALGQGPQFIFQYYEEEERQRGNFPDRFSGHQFPNYSSELNVNALLLGDSALYLCASRAGFVTEAFFGQGTRLTVV.

The chain recombines TRBV7-2 with TRBJ2-5; with no DNA, the TCRdb D assignment of TRBD1 cannot be verified. Germline values: CDR1 SGHTA, CDR2 FQGNSA. The CDR3 is 16 residues long. The CDR3 region is CASSLGRARGQETQYF.

The chain has TRBV29-1 and TRBJ1-1. This CDR3 has 13 residues. Germline CDR1 reads SQVTM; CDR2 reads ANQGSEA. CDR3 region: CSARTGANTEAFF.

This chain links TRBV5-6 with TRBJ2-3; the TCRdb call, TRBD1, lacks DNA for checking. CDR1 and CDR2 (germline): SGHDT, YYEEEE. This CDR3 comprises 18 residues. The CDR3 region is CASSSITIAGGFADTQYF.

The genes are TRBV20-1 and TRBJ2-3; the TRBD2 assignment by TCRdb is unverifiable without DNA. The germline V gene has CDR1 DFQATT and CDR2 SNEGSKA (reference sequence). The CDR3 sequence is 12 residues long. CDR3 sequence reads: CSGEGLMDTQYF.

The rearrangement links TRBV9 to TRBJ1-1. This CDR3 has 14 residues. Germline V gene data show CDR1 as SGDLS and CDR2 as YYNGEE. The CDR3 reads CASSAQTRGTEAFF.

The chain joins TRBV28 to TRBJ2-4; the D call from TCRdb, TRBD1, cannot be confirmed without DNA. This CDR3 is built from 20 residues. CDR1 and CDR2 (germline): MDHEN, SYDVKM. The CDR3 sequence: CASSLLGDGRGRGAKNIQYF.

The chain couples TRBV20-1 to TRBJ2-1; TCRdb reports TRBD2, a call that lacks DNA to check it against. CDR1 and CDR2 (germline): DFQATT, SNEGSKA (reference sequence). The CDR3 runs 16 residues. The CDR3 sequence is CSARQDRPSGYNEQFF.

The chain carries TRBV12-3 or TRBV12-4 and TRBJ1-1. The CDR3 spans 16 residues. The CDR3 spells CASITLRGGLRTEAFF.

The chain has TRBV29-1 and TRBJ1-5; TCRdb calls TRBD1, which cannot be checked without DNA. The germline CDR1 and CDR2 sequences are SQVTM and ANQGSEA. This CDR3 spans 14 amino acids. CDR3 sequence reads: CSVGPGGFDQPQHF. The variable domain in full, with the rest retrieved from reference TRBV29-1 and TRBJ1-5, is SAVISQKPSRDICQRGTSLTIQCQVDSQVTMMFWYRQQPGQSLTLIATANQGSEATYESGFVIDKFPISRPNLTFSTLTVSNMSPEDSSIYLCSVGPGGFDQPQHFGDGTRLSIL.

The chain recombines TRBV28 with TRBJ2-1. The germline gives CDR1 MDHEN, CDR2 SYDVKM. This CDR3 has 15 residues. CDR3 region: CASGDRRSTYNEQFF.

The chain combines TRBV19 with TRBJ1-2; as DNA is missing, the TRBD1 call by TCRdb cannot be tested. The length of the CDR3 is 16 residues. In germline, CDR1 is LNHDA, CDR2 SQIVND (reference sequence). The CDR3 region is CASSIDRQGSNYGYTF.

The rearrangement links TRBV28 to TRBJ2-3; the TRBD1 assignment by TCRdb is unverifiable without DNA. The CDR3 spans 16 residues. The V gene's germline CDR1 is MDHEN and CDR2 SYDVKM. CDR3 amino acids: CASSPRDAPSTDTQYF. Using reference TRBV28 and TRBJ2-3 for the parts outside the CDR3, the full variable domain is DVKVTQSSRYLVKRTGEKVFLECVQDMDHENMFWYRQDPGLGLRLIYFSYDVKMKEKGDIPEGYSVSREKKERFSLILESASTNQTSMYLCASSPRDAPSTDTQYFGPGTRLTVL.